Many counts were recorded for the clone carrying this TCR beta chain. Per the germline V gene, CDR1 is LGHNT and CDR2 is FRNRAP. CDR3 size: 14 residues. V dropped 7 bases and J dropped 1; count of bases not matched to a gene: 5. The sample originates from a study of Graves' ophthalmopathy and Graves' hyperthyroidism. Amplified TCR beta CDR3 regions were obtained using RNA transcripts as template. Second-round multiplex PCR came after first-round RT-PCR with HTBI primers. TCRdb re-derived calls from the multiplex PCR reads in MiXCR, one entry per CDR3 protein. The sample includes about 220,000 distinct CDR3 sequences, 20% to 25% of them seen just once.

Sequenced sample: peripheral blood. The receptor was derived from a woman between 45 and 65 years old with Graves' ophthalmopathy. The chain joins TRBV12-5 to TRBJ1-1; TRBD1 matches at 8 bases. The CDR3 coding sequence is TGTGCTAGTGCCGTCACAGGGGGGAACACTGAAGCTTTCTTT. Protein sequence: CASAVTGGNTEAFF.